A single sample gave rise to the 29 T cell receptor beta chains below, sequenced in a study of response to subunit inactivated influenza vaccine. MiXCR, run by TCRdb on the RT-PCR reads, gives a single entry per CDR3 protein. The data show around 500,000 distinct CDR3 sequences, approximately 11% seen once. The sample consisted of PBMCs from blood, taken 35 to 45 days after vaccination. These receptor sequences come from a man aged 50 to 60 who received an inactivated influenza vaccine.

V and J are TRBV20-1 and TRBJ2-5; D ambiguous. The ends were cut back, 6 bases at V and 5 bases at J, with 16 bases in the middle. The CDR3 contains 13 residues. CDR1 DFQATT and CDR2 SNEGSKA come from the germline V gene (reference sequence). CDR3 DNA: TGCAGTGCGCCCCGTGACGGAGTGGAGACCCAGTACTTC. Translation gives CSAPRDGVETQYF.

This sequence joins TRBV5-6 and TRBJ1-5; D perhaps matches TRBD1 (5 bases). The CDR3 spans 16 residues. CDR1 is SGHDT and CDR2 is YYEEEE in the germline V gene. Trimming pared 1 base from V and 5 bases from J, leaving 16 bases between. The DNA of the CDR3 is TGTGCCAGCAGCTTGTTTGGCAGGGTAGGGGATCAGCCCCAGCATTTT. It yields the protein CASSLFGRVGDQPQHF.

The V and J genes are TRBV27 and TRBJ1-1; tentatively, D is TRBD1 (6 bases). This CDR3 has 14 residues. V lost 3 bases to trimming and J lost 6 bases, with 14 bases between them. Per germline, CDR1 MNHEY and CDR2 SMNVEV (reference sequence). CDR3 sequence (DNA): TGTGCCAGCAGTTTTGCGGGGGGCATACCTGAAGCTTTCTTT. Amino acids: CASSFAGGIPEAFF.

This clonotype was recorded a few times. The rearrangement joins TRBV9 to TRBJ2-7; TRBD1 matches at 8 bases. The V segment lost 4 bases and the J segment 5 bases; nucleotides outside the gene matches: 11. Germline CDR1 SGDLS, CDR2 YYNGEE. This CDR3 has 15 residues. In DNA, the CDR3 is TGTGCCAGCAGCCCGAAGTTAAGGACAGGGAACGAGCAGTACTTC. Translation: CASSPKLRTGNEQYF.

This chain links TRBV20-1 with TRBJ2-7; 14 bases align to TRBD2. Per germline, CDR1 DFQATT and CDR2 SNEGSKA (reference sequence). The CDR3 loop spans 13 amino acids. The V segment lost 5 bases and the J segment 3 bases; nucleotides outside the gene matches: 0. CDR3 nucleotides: TGCAGTGCTGGGACTAGCGGGGGCTACGAGCAGTACTTC. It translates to CSAGTSGGYEQYF.

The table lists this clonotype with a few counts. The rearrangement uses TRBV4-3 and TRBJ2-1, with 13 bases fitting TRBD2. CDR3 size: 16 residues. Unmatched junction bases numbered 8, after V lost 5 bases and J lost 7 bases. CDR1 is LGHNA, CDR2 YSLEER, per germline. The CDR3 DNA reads TGCGCCAGCAGCTCAGGACTAGCGGGAGCACGGAATGAGCAGTTCTTC. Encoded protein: CASSSGLAGARNEQFF.

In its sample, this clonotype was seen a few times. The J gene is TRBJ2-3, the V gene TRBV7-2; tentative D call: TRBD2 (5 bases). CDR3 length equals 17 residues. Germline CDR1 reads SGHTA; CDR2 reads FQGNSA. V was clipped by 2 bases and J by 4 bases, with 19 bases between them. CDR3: CASSLFVQTTPADTQYF. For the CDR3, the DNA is TGTGCCAGCAGCTTATTCGTCCAGACTACCCCCGCAGATACGCAGTATTTT.

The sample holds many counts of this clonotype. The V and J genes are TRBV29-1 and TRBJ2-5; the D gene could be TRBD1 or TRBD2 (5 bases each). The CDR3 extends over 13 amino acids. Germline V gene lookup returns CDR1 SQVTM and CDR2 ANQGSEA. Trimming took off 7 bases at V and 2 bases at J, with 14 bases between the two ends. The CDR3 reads CSATRGVQETQYF. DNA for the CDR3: TGCAGCGCTACCAGAGGGGTACAAGAGACCCAGTACTTC. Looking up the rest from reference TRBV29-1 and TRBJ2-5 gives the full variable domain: SAVISQKPSRDICQRGTSLTIQCQVDSQVTMMFWYRQQPGQSLTLIATANQGSEATYESGFVIDKFPISRPNLTFSTLTVSNMSPEDSSIYLCSATRGVQETQYFGPGTRLLVL.

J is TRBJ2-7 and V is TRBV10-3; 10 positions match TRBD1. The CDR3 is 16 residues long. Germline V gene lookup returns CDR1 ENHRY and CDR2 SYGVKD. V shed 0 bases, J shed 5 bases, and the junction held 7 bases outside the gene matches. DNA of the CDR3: TGTGCCATCAGTGAGTCGGCCGGGACAGGGGCCCACGAGCAGTACTTC. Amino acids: CAISESAGTGAHEQYF.

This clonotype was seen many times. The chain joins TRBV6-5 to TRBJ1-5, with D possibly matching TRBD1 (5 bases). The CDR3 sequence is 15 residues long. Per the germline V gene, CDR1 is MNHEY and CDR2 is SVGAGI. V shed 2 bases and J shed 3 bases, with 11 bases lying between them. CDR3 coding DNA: TGTGCCAGCAGTTACCCCGACAGTTACAATCAGCCCCAGCATTTT. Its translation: CASSYPDSYNQPQHF.

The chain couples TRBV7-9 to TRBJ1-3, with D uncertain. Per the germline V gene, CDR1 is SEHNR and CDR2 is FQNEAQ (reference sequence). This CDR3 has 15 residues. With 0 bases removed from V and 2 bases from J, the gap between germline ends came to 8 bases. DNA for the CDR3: TGTGCCAGCAGCTTAGCGTTGACTCCTGGAAACACCATATATTTT. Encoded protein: CASSLALTPGNTIYF.

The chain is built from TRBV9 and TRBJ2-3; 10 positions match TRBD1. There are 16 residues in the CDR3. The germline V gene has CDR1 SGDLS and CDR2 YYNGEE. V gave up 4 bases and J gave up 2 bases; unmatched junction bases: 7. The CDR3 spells CASSPRQGATTDTQYF. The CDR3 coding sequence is TGTGCCAGCAGCCCTCGACAGGGGGCTACCACAGATACGCAGTATTTT.

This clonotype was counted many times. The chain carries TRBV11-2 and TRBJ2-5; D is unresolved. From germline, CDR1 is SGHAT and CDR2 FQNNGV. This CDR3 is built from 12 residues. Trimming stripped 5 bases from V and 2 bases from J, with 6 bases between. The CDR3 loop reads CASSAQQETQYF. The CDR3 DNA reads TGTGCCAGCAGCGCACAGCAAGAGACCCAGTACTTC.

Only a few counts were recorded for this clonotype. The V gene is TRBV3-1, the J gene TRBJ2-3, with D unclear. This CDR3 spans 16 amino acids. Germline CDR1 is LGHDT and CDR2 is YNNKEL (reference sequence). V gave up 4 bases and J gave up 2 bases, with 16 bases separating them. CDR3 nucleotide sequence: TGTGCCAGCAGCCCATCGCAGAGCCATAACACAGATACGCAGTATTTT. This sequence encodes CASSPSQSHNTDTQYF.

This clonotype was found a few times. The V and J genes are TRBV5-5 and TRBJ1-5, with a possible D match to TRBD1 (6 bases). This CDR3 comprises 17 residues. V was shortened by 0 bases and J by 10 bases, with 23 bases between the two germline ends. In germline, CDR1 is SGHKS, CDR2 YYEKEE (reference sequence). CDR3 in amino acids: CASSLAGVQGTLSPQHF. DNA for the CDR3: TGTGCCAGCAGCTTGGCCGGGGTTCAGGGGACTCTTAGCCCCCAGCATTTT.

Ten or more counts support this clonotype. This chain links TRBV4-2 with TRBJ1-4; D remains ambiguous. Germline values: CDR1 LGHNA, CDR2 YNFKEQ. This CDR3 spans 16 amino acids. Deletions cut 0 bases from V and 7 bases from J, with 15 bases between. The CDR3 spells CASSQDWSGLGEKLFF. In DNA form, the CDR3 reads TGTGCCAGCAGCCAAGATTGGTCGGGTCTGGGTGAAAAACTGTTTTTT.

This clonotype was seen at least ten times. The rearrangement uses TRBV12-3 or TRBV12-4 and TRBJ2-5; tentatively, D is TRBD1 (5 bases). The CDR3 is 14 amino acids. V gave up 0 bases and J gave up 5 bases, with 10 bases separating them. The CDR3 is CASSLAQVAETQYF. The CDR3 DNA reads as TGTGCCAGCAGTTTAGCACAGGTTGCGGAGACCCAGTACTTC.

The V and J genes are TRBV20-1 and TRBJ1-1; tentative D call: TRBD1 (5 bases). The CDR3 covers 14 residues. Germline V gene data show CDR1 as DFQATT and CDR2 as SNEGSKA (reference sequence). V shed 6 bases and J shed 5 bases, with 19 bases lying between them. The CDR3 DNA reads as TGCAGTGCCTCACGCCCCGGGGCGCGGACTGAAGCTTTCTTT. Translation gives CSASRPGARTEAFF.

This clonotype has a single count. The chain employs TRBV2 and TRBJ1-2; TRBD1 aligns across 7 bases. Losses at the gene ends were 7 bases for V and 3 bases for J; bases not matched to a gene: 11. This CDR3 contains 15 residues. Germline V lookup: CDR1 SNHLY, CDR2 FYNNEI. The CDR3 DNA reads TGTGCCAGCACTATCGAGACAGGGCGGTACTATGGCTACACCTTC. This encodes CASTIETGRYYGYTF.

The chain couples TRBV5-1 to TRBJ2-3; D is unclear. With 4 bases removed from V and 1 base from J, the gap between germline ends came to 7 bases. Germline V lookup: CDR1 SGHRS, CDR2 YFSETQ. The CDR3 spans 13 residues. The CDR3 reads CASSRYGTDTQYF. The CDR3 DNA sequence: TGCGCCAGCAGCAGATACGGCACAGATACGCAGTATTTT.

As DNA, the CDR3 is TGCGCCAGCAGCCCGGACGGGGGGTTTGGGGAGCAGTACTTC. Protein: CASSPDGGFGEQYF. The chain couples TRBV5-1 to TRBJ2-7; TRBD2 aligns across 7 bases. The V gene's germline CDR1 is SGHRS and CDR2 YFSETQ. This CDR3 comprises 14 residues. V gave up 4 bases and J gave up 7 bases; unmatched junction bases: 11.

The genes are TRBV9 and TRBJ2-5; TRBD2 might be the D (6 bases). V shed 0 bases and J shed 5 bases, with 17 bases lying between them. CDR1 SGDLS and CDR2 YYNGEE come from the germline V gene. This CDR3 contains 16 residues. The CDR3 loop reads CASSVGQGGGAETQYF. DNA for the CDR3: TGTGCCAGCAGCGTAGGTCAGGGAGGAGGAGCGGAGACCCAGTACTTC. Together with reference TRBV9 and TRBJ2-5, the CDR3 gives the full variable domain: DSGVTQTPKHLITATGQRVTLRCSPRSGDLSVYWYQQSLDQGLQFLIQYYNGEERAKGNILERFSAQQFPDLHSELNLSSLELGDSALYFCASSVGQGGGAETQYFGPGTRLLVL.

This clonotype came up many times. CDR3 in amino acids: CASSRDRVNEKLFF. The CDR3 region has the DNA TGTGCCAGCAGCCGGGACAGGGTTAATGAAAAACTGTTTTTT. V is TRBV6-8 and J is TRBJ1-4, with 9 positions matching TRBD1. The germline V gene encodes CDR1 MNHGY and CDR2 SAAAGT. With V trimmed by 6 bases and J by 4 bases, 3 bases remained unmatched. The CDR3 contains 14 residues.

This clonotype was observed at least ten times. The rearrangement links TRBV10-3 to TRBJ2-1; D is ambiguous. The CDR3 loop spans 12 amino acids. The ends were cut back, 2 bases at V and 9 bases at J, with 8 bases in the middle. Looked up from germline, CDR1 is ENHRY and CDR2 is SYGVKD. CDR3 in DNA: TGTGCCATCAGTGAGACCGCGAGTGAGCAGTTCTTC. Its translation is CAISETASEQFF.

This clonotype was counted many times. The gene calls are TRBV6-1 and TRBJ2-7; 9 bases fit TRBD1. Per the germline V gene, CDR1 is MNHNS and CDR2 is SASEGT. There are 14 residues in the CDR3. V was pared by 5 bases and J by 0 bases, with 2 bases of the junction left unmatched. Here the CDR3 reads CASSRTGASYEQYF. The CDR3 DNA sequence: TGTGCCAGCAGTAGGACAGGGGCCTCCTACGAGCAGTACTTC.

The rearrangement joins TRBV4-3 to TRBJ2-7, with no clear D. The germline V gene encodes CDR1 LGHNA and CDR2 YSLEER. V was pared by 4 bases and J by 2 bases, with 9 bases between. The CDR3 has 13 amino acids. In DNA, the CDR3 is TGCGCCAGCAGCCTGACATTAACCTACGAGCAGTACTTC. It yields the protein CASSLTLTYEQYF.

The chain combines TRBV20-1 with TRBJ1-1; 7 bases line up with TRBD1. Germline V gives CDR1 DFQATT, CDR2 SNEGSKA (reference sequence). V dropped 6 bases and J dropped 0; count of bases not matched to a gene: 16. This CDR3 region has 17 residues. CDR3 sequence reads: CSALSNRGNNMNTEAFF. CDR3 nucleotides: TGCAGTGCCCTGTCGAACAGGGGAAACAATATGAACACTGAAGCTTTCTTT.

In DNA, the CDR3 is TGTGCCAGCAGCCTAGAGGACAGGGAGGCGGGAGGTGGATACGAGCAGTACTTC. Residues: CASSLEDREAGGGYEQYF. The J gene is TRBJ2-7, the V gene TRBV7-6, with D perhaps being TRBD1 or TRBD2 (8 bases each). Looked up from germline, CDR1 is SGHVS and CDR2 is FNYEAQ. The CDR3 runs to 18 residues. V was trimmed by 5 bases and J by 4 bases, leaving 27 bases between them.

The DNA for the CDR3 is TGTGCCAGCAGTTACTATAGCGGGAGGCCCAATGAGCAGTTCTTC. Its protein product is CASSYYSGRPNEQFF. The chain carries TRBV6-2 or TRBV6-3 and TRBJ2-1, with 10 positions matching TRBD2. Trimming removed 1 base from V and 6 bases from J; junction bases left unmatched: 3. The CDR3 runs 15 residues. CDR1 is MNHEY and CDR2 is SVGEGT in the germline V gene.